This is a list of T cell receptor beta chains from one sample in a study of T cells after yellow fever vaccination. TCRdb used MiXCR to reprocess the 5' RACE reads, holding one entry per CDR3 protein. The table records almost 600,000 distinct CDR3 sequences, roughly 12% of them present only once. Sequences were derived from PBMCs, sampled on the day of the yellow fever booster vaccination. The receptors come from a man aged 25-45 years who received the YFV17D yellow fever vaccine. Each CDR3 is given with its conserved first and last residue. Each record gives: J gene, D gene, V gene, clone size, CDR3 protein, CDR3 DNA. The D gene is left open where the match is weak. Not all rows give a size; the values are once, few, many and, for expanded clones, a class.

J gene: TRBJ2-7
D gene: .
V gene: TRBV10-3
clone size: .
CDR3 protein: CAISDQGRMAYEQYF
CDR3 DNA: TGTGCCATCAGTGACCAGGGGAGAATGGCCTACGAGCAGTACTTC

J gene: TRBJ2-5
D gene: .
V gene: TRBV30
clone size: few
CDR3 protein: CAWSEGRETQYF
CDR3 DNA: TGTGCCTGGAGTGAAGGGCGGGAGACCCAGTACTTC

J gene: TRBJ1-5
D gene: .
V gene: TRBV12-3/TRBV12-4
clone size: .
CDR3 protein: CASTRGFRQPQHF
CDR3 DNA: TGTGCCAGCACCAGAGGATTTCGTCAGCCCCAGCATTTT

J gene: TRBJ1-4
D gene: TRBD1
V gene: TRBV12-3/TRBV12-4
clone size: few
CDR3 protein: CASSLSGGFEKLFF
CDR3 DNA: TGTGCCAGCAGTTTGTCAGGGGGCTTTGAAAAACTGTTTTTT

J gene: TRBJ2-1
D gene: TRBD2
V gene: TRBV2
clone size: few
CDR3 protein: CASTEGSGRAPEQFF
CDR3 DNA: TGTGCCAGCACTGAAGGTAGCGGGAGGGCACCTGAGCAGTTCTTC

J gene: TRBJ1-2
D gene: .
V gene: TRBV4-3
clone size: few
CDR3 protein: CASSQDLTGGYTF
CDR3 DNA: TGCGCCAGCAGCCAAGATTTGACGGGTGGCTACACCTTC

J gene: TRBJ2-7
D gene: .
V gene: TRBV6-1
clone size: few
CDR3 protein: CASTSWGTQTTYEQYF
CDR3 DNA: TGTGCCAGCACCTCCTGGGGGACCCAGACGACCTACGAGCAGTACTTC

J gene: TRBJ2-1
D gene: .
V gene: TRBV20-1
clone size: few
CDR3 protein: CSASTSYYNEQFF
CDR3 DNA: TGCAGTGCTAGTACTAGCTACTACAATGAGCAGTTCTTC

J gene: TRBJ2-2
D gene: .
V gene: TRBV11-2
clone size: .
CDR3 protein: CASRSSASNTGELFF
CDR3 DNA: TGTGCCAGCAGATCTAGCGCTTCGAACACCGGGGAGCTGTTTTTT

J gene: TRBJ2-7
D gene: .
V gene: TRBV19
clone size: few
CDR3 protein: CASSPDGASWNYEQYF
CDR3 DNA: TGTGCCAGTAGTCCCGATGGCGCTAGCTGGAACTACGAGCAGTACTTC

J gene: TRBJ2-3
D gene: .
V gene: TRBV12-3/TRBV12-4
clone size: .
CDR3 protein: CASSLGALGVTQYF
CDR3 DNA: TGTGCCAGCAGTTTAGGGGCCCTAGGTGTTACGCAGTATTTT